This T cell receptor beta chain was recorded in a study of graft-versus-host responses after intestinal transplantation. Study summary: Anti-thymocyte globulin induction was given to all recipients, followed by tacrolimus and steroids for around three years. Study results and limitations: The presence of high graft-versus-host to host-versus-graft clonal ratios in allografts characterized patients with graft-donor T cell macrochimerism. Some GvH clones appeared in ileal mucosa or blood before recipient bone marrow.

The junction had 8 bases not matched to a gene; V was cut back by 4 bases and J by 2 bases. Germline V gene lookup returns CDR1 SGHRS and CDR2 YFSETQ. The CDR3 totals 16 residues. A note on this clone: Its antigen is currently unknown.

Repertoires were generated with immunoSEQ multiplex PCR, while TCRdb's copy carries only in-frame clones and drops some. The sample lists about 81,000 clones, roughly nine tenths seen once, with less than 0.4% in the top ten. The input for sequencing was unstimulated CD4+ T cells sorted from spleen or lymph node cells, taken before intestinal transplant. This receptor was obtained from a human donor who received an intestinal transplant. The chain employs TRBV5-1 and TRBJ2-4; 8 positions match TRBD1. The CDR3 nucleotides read TGCGCCAGCAGCGACGGACAGGGAGGATCCAAAAACATTCAGTACTTC. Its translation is CASSDGQGGSKNIQYF.